The 6 T cell receptor beta chains listed next were all sequenced from one sample in a study of glioma-infiltrating T cells. TCR alpha and beta CDR3 regions were amplified from RNA using iRepertoire nested multiplex PCR. TCRdb re-analysed the multiplex PCR reads in MiXCR, keeping a single row per CDR3 protein. The data contain 400,000 or so distinct CDR3 sequences, 41% of them singletons. The sample comprised glioma tissue, nonneoplastic brain tissue, or PBMCs (not recorded which). Source of these receptors: a human donor with low-grade glioma or glioblastoma, undergoing nonglioma brain surgery, or in good health (not recorded which).

Regarding this clonotype: A much larger clone differs by one base, so this may be a read error. J is TRBJ2-1 and V is TRBV6-2 or TRBV6-3, with D hard to call. The V and J ends lost 8 bases and 2 bases respectively, with 13 bases between them. This CDR3 contains 14 residues. Germline values: CDR1 MNHEY, CDR2 SVGEGT. The CDR3 loop reads CASGREPPYNEQFF. CDR3 sequence (DNA): TGTGCCAGCGGTCGAGAGCCCCCCTACAATGAGCAGTTCTTC.

J is TRBJ1-1 and V is TRBV19; D not certain. This CDR3 comprises 12 residues. V dropped 3 bases and J dropped 9 bases, with 11 bases sitting between them. Germline V CDR1 and CDR2: LNHDA, SQIVND (reference sequence). The CDR3, as DNA: TGTGCCAGTAGTATCCGATCCTCTAAAGCTTTCTTT. Translation: CASSIRSSKAFF.

There are a few counts of this clonotype. This chain uses TRBV12-3 or TRBV12-4 with TRBJ2-2; 14 bases map to TRBD2. There are 14 residues in the CDR3. V dropped 6 bases and J dropped 7; count of bases not matched to a gene: 1. The CDR3 here is CASRGLAGDGELFF. The CDR3 DNA follows: TGTGCCAGCAGGGGACTAGCGGGAGACGGGGAGCTGTTTTTT.

The rearrangement uses TRBV7-2 and TRBJ2-5; D unclear. V dropped 0 bases and J dropped 1 base, with 6 bases sitting between them. CDR1 and CDR2 (germline): SGHTA, FQGNSA. This CDR3 comprises 14 residues. In DNA, the CDR3 is TGTGCCAGCAGCTTAGCAGGTAGCCAAGAGACCCAGTACTTC. Translation: CASSLAGSQETQYF.

About this clonotype: An end of the junction differs from the germline gene, which may be a read error. The genes are TRBV5-4 and TRBJ1-2; D might be TRBD1 (5 bases). Germline V gene lookup returns CDR1 SGHNT and CDR2 YYREEE (reference sequence). The CDR3 has 14 amino acids. CDR3: CASTLGGSGYGYTF. The CDR3, as DNA: TGTGCCAGCACCTTGGGGGGATCCGGCTATGGCTACACCTTC.

The rearrangement joins TRBV2 to TRBJ2-3, with TRBD2 matching 7 bases. The CDR3 extends over 13 amino acids. Per germline, CDR1 SNHLY and CDR2 FYNNEI. V was clipped by 6 bases and J by 5 bases; unmatched bases: 5. CDR3 region: CASRPPGGDTQYF. Written as DNA, the CDR3 is TGTGCCAGCAGGCCACCGGGGGGAGATACGCAGTATTTT. Combining the CDR3 with reference TRBV2 and TRBJ2-3 gives the whole variable domain EPEVTQTPSHQVTQMGQEVILRCVPISNHLYFYWYRQILGQKVEFLVSFYNNEISEKSEIFDDQFSVERPDGSNFTLKIRSTKLEDSAMYFCASRPPGGDTQYFGPGTRLTVL.